A single sample is the source of the 11 T cell receptor beta chains below, sequenced in a study of a mutant IDH1 vaccine in newly diagnosed glioma. The antigens these receptors bind are not known. Specified time point: week 5, during vaccination. Vaccination comprised doses that each held 300 ug of mutant IDH1 20-mer peptide, plus topical imiquimod. The table came from immunoSEQ multiplex PCR; TCRdb's copy has only in-frame clones and leaves some out. The repertoire has more than 40,000 clones, roughly 78% of them found once; the top ten carry 1.5% to 2%. Sequenced material: PBMCs, taken from a glioma patient whose treatment included an IDH1 peptide vaccine. The source of these receptors is a woman aged 40 to 50 with glioma.

CDR3 loop: CASSFSRGGPFNSPLHF. CDR3 nucleotide sequence: TGTGCCAGCAGCTTCTCCCGAGGGGGTCCCTTTAATTCACCCCTCCACTTT. V and J are TRBV7-2 and TRBJ1-6, with D tentatively TRBD1 (6 bases). Trimming stripped 3 bases from V and 6 bases from J, with 18 bases between. Germline V gives CDR1 SGHTA, CDR2 FQGNSA. The CDR3 extends over 17 amino acids. The variable domain in full, with the rest retrieved from reference TRBV7-2 and TRBJ1-6, is GAGVSQSPSNKVTEKGKDVELRCDPISGHTALYWYRQSLGQGLEFLIYFQGNSAPDKSGLPSDRFSAERTGGSVSTLTIQRTQQEDSAVYLCASSFSRGGPFNSPLHFGNGTRLTVT.

The chain links TRBV6-1 to TRBJ1-6; no reliable D call. This CDR3 comprises 15 residues. The V end lost 6 bases, the J end lost 8 bases, and 17 bases lay between the germline ends. CDR1 and CDR2 (germline): MNHNS, SASEGT. The CDR3 here is CASRFVGRVYSPLHF. In DNA form, the CDR3 reads TGTGCCAGCAGGTTTGTGGGGAGGGTATATTCACCCCTCCACTTT.

The genes are TRBV2 and TRBJ1-1; D is uncertain. With 8 bases removed from V and 1 base from J, the gap between germline ends came to 5 bases. Germline V gene sequence: CDR1 SNHLY, CDR2 FYNNEI. The CDR3 length is 11 residues. The CDR3 bases are TGTGCCAGCCCGAGGAACACTGAAGCTTTCTTT. Amino acid sequence: CASPRNTEAFF.

The CDR3 protein is CASSKSAGLAAYEQYF. In nucleotides, the CDR3 is TGTGCCAGCAGCAAGTCGGCGGGACTAGCGGCCTACGAGCAGTACTTC. The chain has TRBV7-9 and TRBJ2-7, with 11 positions matching TRBD2. In germline, CDR1 is SEHNR, CDR2 FQNEAQ (reference sequence). The trim removed 5 bases at V and 2 bases at J, leaving 8 bases unmatched. This CDR3 contains 16 residues.

This chain links TRBV5-8 with TRBJ2-3; TRBD2 matches at 11 bases. CDR1 SGHTS and CDR2 YDEGEE come from the germline V gene. The CDR3 loop spans 14 amino acids. J gave up 5 bases and V 4 bases, and 3 bases lay outside the gene matches. The CDR3 region has the DNA TGTGCCAGCAGCCATGGGACTAGCGGAGATACGCAGTATTTT. Translated, it gives CASSHGTSGDTQYF.

This chain links TRBV5-6 with TRBJ2-1, with 11 bases fitting TRBD2. Per germline, CDR1 SGHDT and CDR2 YYEEEE. V dropped 4 bases and J dropped 13; count of bases not matched to a gene: 10. CDR3 length equals 14 residues. The CDR3 coding sequence is TGTGCCAGCAGCACTTTTAGCGGGGGGGCTCCCCAGTTCTTC. Protein: CASSTFSGGAPQFF.

The chain carries TRBV5-5 and TRBJ1-3; no firm D call. Trimming removed 4 bases at V and 7 bases at J, with 18 bases between. Germline V CDR1 and CDR2: SGHKS, YYEKEE (reference sequence). This CDR3 is 15 amino acids long. The CDR3 sequence: CASSTELIARNTIYF. For the CDR3, the DNA is TGTGCCAGCAGCACCGAGTTGATAGCTCGGAACACCATATATTTT. The full variable domain, completed using reference TRBV5-5 and TRBJ1-3, is DAGVTQSPTHLIKTRGQQVTLRCSPISGHKSVSWYQQVLGQGPQFIFQYYEKEERGRGNFPDRFSARQFPNYSSELNVNALLLGDSALYLCASSTELIARNTIYFGEGSWLTVV.

This clone showed up just once. This chain joins TRBV6-1 and TRBJ1-4, with D perhaps matching TRBD1 (5 bases). Looked up from germline, CDR1 is MNHNS and CDR2 is SASEGT. This CDR3 is built from 15 residues. V was trimmed by 2 bases and J by 3 bases, leaving 10 bases between them. The CDR3 DNA reads TGTGCCAGCAGTGAACTGAACAGGCCTAATGAAAAACTGTTTTTT. Translating it yields CASSELNRPNEKLFF.

V gene TRBV18 combines with J gene TRBJ1-1, with a weak D call TRBD1 (5 bases). The germline V gene encodes CDR1 KGHSH and CDR2 LQKENI. Trimming took 8 bases from V and 0 from J, leaving 10 bases between them. CDR3 length equals 13 residues. The CDR3 nucleotides are TGTGCCAGCACTCAGGGAGTGAACACTGAAGCTTTCTTT. Translating it yields CASTQGVNTEAFF.

This clone showed up just a few times. The genes are TRBV19 and TRBJ2-5; the D call may be TRBD1 or TRBD2 (5 bases each). V lost 7 bases, J lost 0 bases, and 12 bases lay in between. CDR1 LNHDA and CDR2 SQIVND come from the germline V gene (reference sequence). The CDR3 consists of 14 residues. The CDR3, as DNA: TGTGCCAGTACCCCGGGGCGGAACCAAGAGACCCAGTACTTC. Its translation is CASTPGRNQETQYF. Variable domain in full (rest from reference TRBV19 and TRBJ2-5): DGGITQSPKYLFRKEGQNVTLSCEQNLNHDAMYWYRQDPGQGLRLIYYSQIVNDFQKGDIAEGYSVSREKKESFPLTVTSAQKNPTAFYLCASTPGRNQETQYFGPGTRLLVL.

V and J are TRBV9 and TRBJ2-2, with 8 bases matching TRBD2. V lost 4 bases to trimming and J lost 2 bases; unmatched junction nucleotides: 7. Germline-derived CDR1 and CDR2 are SGDLS and YYNGEE. The CDR3 spans 16 residues. In DNA, the CDR3 is TGTGCCAGCAGCTCATCGGGGGGGCGTAACACCGGGGAGCTGTTTTTT. Its protein product is CASSSSGGRNTGELFF.